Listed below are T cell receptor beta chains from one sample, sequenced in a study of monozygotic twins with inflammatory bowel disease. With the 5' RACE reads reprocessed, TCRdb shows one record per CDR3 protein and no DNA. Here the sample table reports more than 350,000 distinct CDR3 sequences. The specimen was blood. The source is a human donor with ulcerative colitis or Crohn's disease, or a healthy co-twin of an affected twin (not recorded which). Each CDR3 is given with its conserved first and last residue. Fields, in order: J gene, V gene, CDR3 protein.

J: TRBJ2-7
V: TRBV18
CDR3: CASSHGSPLYEQYF

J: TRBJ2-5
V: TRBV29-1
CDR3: CSVVGDTQETQYF

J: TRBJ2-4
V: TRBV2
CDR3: CASSGRLDDIQYF

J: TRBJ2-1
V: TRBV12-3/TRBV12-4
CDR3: CASSLAGFGNEQFF

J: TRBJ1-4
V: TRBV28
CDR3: CASSLGGEVMKKLFF

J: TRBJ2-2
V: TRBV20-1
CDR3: CSARDRILGNTGELFF

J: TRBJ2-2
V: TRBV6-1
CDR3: CASSDKSSGFTGELFF

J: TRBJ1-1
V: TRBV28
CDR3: CASSTRTDKAFF

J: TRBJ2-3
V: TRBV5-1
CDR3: CASSLTFGSTDTQYF

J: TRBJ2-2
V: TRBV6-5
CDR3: CASSYSATNPGELFF

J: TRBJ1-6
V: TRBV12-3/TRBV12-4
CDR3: CASSAGQARGAPLHF

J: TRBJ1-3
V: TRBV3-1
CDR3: CASSQVLTGSSGNTIYF

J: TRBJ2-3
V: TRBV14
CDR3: CASSPRISTDTQYF

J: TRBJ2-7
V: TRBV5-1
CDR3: CASRLGAGPRSYEQYF

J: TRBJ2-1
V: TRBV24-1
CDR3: CATSPSGAYNEQFF

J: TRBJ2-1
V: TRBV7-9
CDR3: CASTKAGGPLEQFF

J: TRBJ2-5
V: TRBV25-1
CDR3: CASSGTSGGGTQYF

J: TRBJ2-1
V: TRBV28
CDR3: CASRSGGSSYNEQFF

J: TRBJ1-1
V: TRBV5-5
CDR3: CASRPRNTEAFF

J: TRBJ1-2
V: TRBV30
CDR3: CAWSKGDNYGYTF

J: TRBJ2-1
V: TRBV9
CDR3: CASSVVVGGWHEQFF

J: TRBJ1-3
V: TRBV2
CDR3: CASFLYLSGNTIYF

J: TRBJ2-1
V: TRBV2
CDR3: CASKPSGVGEQFF

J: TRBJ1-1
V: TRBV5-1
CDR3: CASSLAGPRTEAFF

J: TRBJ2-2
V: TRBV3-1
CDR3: CATQRQDTGELFF

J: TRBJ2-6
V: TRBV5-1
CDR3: CASSLAGGSGANVLTF

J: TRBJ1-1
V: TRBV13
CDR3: CASSWGFGNTEAFF

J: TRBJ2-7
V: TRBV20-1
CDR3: CSASRASVYEQYF

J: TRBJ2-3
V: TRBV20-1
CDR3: CSAQTSGVTDTQYF

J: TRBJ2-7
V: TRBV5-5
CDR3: CASSPMGSSYEQYF

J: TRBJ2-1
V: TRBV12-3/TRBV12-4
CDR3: CASRASGLAGFQFF

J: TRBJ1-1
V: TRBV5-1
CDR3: CASSWTGAGTEAFF

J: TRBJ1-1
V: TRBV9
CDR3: CASSPPDMNTEAFF

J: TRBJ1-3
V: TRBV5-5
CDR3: CASNKSPGTIYF

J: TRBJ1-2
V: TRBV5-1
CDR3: CASSLAEADGYTF

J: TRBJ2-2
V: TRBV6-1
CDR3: CASSPTGGRAGELFF

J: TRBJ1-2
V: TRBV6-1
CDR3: CATDRAGAKDYGYTF

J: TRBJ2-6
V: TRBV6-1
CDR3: CASRPRRDSISGANVLTF

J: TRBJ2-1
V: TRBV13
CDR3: CASSSGQGIGNEQFF

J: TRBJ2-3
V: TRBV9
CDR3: CASSVASGGGNTQYF

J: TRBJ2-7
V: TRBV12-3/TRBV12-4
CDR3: CASSLHGTANEQYF

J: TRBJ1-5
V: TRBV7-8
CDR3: CASSLARWDRGQPQHF